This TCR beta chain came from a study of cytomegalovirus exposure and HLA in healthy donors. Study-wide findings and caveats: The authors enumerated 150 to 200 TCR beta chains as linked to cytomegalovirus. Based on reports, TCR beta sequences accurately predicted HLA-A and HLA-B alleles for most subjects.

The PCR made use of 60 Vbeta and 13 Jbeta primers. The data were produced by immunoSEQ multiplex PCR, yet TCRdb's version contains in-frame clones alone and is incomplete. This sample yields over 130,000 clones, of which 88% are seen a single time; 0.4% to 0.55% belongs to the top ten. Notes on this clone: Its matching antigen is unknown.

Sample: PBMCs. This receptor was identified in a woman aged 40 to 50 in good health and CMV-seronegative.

CDR3 residues: CASSHNRGGNEKLFF. The CDR3 nucleotides read TGTGCCAGCAGCCATAACAGGGGTGGGAATGAAAAACTGTTTTTT. The rearrangement uses TRBV11-3 and TRBJ1-4, with TRBD1 matching 7 bases. J was trimmed by 5 bases and V by 5 bases; bases with no gene match: 8. The CDR3 extends over 15 amino acids. CDR1 SGHNT and CDR2 YENEEA come from the germline V gene.